These 26 T cell receptor beta chains were all obtained from the same sample, sequenced in a study of blood T cell repertoires in COVID-19. Produced via immunoSEQ multiplex PCR; TCRdb's table is partial and in-frame only. Among over 250,000 clones listed, roughly 87% were seen once. The source material was PBMCs or T cells enriched from blood (not recorded which). Receptor source: a woman aged 25 to 39 who had recovered from COVID-19.

V and J are TRBV21-1 and TRBJ2-4; the table's D call TRBD2 went unverified against the DNA. TRBV21-1 is a pseudogene locus. The CDR3 length is 17 residues. The CDR3 sequence is CASRGEKRGAPKNIQYF. The CDR3 DNA reads TGTGCCAGCAGAGGAGAGAAGCGGGGGGCCCCCAAAAACATTCAGTACTTC.

This chain connects TRBV4-1 to TRBJ1-1, with a weak D call TRBD1 (5 bases). The CDR3 is made up of 19 amino acids. The germline CDR1 and CDR2 sequences are MGHRA and YSYEKL. Trimming cost V 0 bases and J 1 base, with 21 bases left between them. The DNA of the CDR3 is TGCGCCAGCAGCCAAGAGGCGGGGGTCGACACGACCGCGAACACTGAAGCTTTCTTT. Its protein is CASSQEAGVDTTANTEAFF.

The rearrangement joins TRBV11-1 to TRBJ2-1; 9 nucleotides match TRBD1. J was trimmed by 1 base and V by 6 bases; bases with no gene match: 7. This CDR3 comprises 16 residues. Germline V CDR1 and CDR2: SGHAT, FQDESV (reference sequence). The CDR3 DNA reads TGTGCCAGCAGACGTGGACAGGGGACGTCCTACAATGAGCAGTTCTTC. Its translation is CASRRGQGTSYNEQFF.

This sequence joins TRBV28 and TRBJ1-2; TRBD1 matches 7 bases. V lost 2 bases and J lost 2; bases outside the gene matches: 2. Germline-derived CDR1 and CDR2 are MDHEN and SYDVKM. The CDR3 runs 14 residues. Here the CDR3 DNA reads TGTGCCAGCAGTTTAGAGGGACAGAACTATGGCTACACCTTC. This sequence encodes CASSLEGQNYGYTF.

The rearrangement uses TRBV30 and TRBJ1-3; D is unclear. Germline assignment: CDR1 GTSNPN and CDR2 SVGIG (reference sequence). The CDR3 runs 12 residues. V shed 4 bases and J shed 3 bases, with 7 bases lying between them. The CDR3 loop reads CAWIPIGNTIYF. DNA for the CDR3: TGTGCCTGGATCCCAATTGGAAACACCATATATTTT.

The chain is built from TRBV20-1 and TRBJ1-1; D remains ambiguous. Germline CDR1 is DFQATT and CDR2 is SNEGSKA (reference sequence). CDR3 size: 11 residues. Trimming left V 2 bases short and J 10 bases short, with 11 bases between. CDR3 DNA: TGCAGTGCTAGACGAGCACGCGGAGCTTTCTTT. It is translated as CSARRARGAFF.

This clone was recorded once. V usage is TRBV5-1 and J usage is TRBJ2-3, with 9 positions matching TRBD2. Germline assignment: CDR1 SGHRS and CDR2 YFSETQ. This CDR3 is built from 14 residues. After removal of 8 bases from V and 1 base from J, the junction contained 5 bases not matched to a gene. This CDR3 is CASSSGTGTDTQYF. The CDR3 nucleotides are TGCGCCAGTTCTAGCGGGACAGGCACAGATACGCAGTATTTT.

This chain connects TRBV19 to TRBJ2-1; tentatively, D is TRBD1 (5 bases). From germline, CDR1 is LNHDA and CDR2 SQIVND (reference sequence). Trimming removed 8 bases at V and 4 bases at J, with 12 bases between. The CDR3 runs 13 residues. CDR3 residues: CASGKGIYNEQFF. DNA for the CDR3: TGTGCCAGTGGAAAGGGGATTTACAATGAGCAGTTCTTC.

CDR3 in amino acids: CASGDYRASLMREQFF. DNA for the CDR3: TGTGCCAGCGGAGACTACAGGGCTAGCCTAATGCGGGAGCAGTTCTTC. The chain has TRBV2 and TRBJ2-1; tentative D call: TRBD1 (6 bases). V gave up 8 bases and J gave up 10 bases, with 27 bases separating them. This CDR3 region has 16 residues. Germline lookup yields CDR1 SNHLY and CDR2 FYNNEI.

The chain employs TRBV7-3 and TRBJ2-3, with 10 nucleotides matching TRBD1. This CDR3 region has 16 residues. Germline trimming cut 1 base from V and 4 bases from J; bases unmatched to any gene: 5. Germline V gives CDR1 SGHTA, CDR2 FQGTGA. CDR3 region: CASSLIGTGVPDTQYF. CDR3 coding DNA: TGTGCCAGCAGCTTAATTGGGACAGGGGTGCCAGATACGCAGTATTTT.

The V call is TRBV9, the J call TRBJ2-7; TRBD1 might be the D (6 bases). From germline, CDR1 is SGDLS and CDR2 YYNGEE. The germline V and J ends were trimmed by 3 bases and 3 bases, with 7 bases remaining between them. The CDR3 runs to 12 residues. The CDR3 loop is CASSAQGYEQYF. CDR3 DNA sequence: TGTGCCAGCAGCGCACAGGGCTACGAGCAGTACTTC.

The rearrangement uses TRBV7-6 and TRBJ2-7; D might be TRBD2 (6 bases). This CDR3 is built from 13 residues. Germline V CDR1 and CDR2: SGHVS, FNYEAQ. V dropped 1 base and J dropped 8 bases, with 12 bases sitting between them. The CDR3: CASSLGGVKKQYF. As DNA, the CDR3 is TGTGCCAGCAGCTTAGGGGGGGTTAAGAAGCAGTACTTC.

The rearrangement links TRBV18 to TRBJ1-1, with a weak D call TRBD1 (5 bases). Trimming pared 6 bases from V and 3 bases from J, leaving 17 bases between. The CDR3 has 15 amino acids. The V gene's germline CDR1 is KGHSH and CDR2 LQKENI. DNA for the CDR3: TGTGCCAGCTCCCAATCAGAACGACAGTACACTGAAGCTTTCTTT. Residues: CASSQSERQYTEAFF.

Only one count was recorded for this clone. The chain employs TRBV9 and TRBJ2-1; 10 bases are shared with TRBD2. The CDR3 is 15 amino acids. Germline CDR1 reads SGDLS; CDR2 reads YYNGEE. With 3 bases clipped from V and 4 bases from J, the junction kept 4 bases outside the gene matches. CDR3 sequence (DNA): TGTGCCAGCAGCGGAAGCGGGAGGGAATACAATGAGCAGTTCTTC. It translates to CASSGSGREYNEQFF.

This chain uses TRBV9 with TRBJ2-7; 8 positions agree with TRBD1. Germline lookup yields CDR1 SGDLS and CDR2 YYNGEE. The trim removed 3 bases at V and 4 bases at J, leaving 18 bases unmatched. This CDR3 is built from 18 residues. This CDR3 reads CASSGGRTGLEFGYEQYF. The CDR3 nucleotides are TGTGCCAGCAGCGGTGGGAGGACAGGGCTGGAGTTTGGGTACGAGCAGTACTTC.

V is TRBV28 and J is TRBJ2-3; 8 bases match TRBD2. The CDR3 has 15 residues. Trimming took 7 bases from V and 5 from J; bases not matched to a gene: 11. The germline gives CDR1 MDHEN, CDR2 SYDVKM. The CDR3 sequence: CASKSGGRLVDTQYF. In DNA, the CDR3 is TGTGCCAGCAAAAGTGGCGGGAGGTTGGTAGATACGCAGTATTTT.

The chain uses TRBV4-3 and TRBJ1-1; 8 positions match TRBD1. V dropped 4 bases and J dropped 4; count of bases not matched to a gene: 5. There are 14 residues in the CDR3. Germline loops: CDR1 LGHNA, CDR2 YSLEER. CDR3 loop: CASSRGQGGTEAFF. In DNA form, the CDR3 reads TGCGCCAGCAGCCGAGGACAGGGAGGCACTGAAGCTTTCTTT.

The rearrangement joins TRBV9 to TRBJ2-7; tentatively, D is TRBD2 (7 bases). V dropped 3 bases and J dropped 2 bases, with 15 bases sitting between them. CDR1 is SGDLS, CDR2 YYNGEE, per germline. This CDR3 is built from 15 residues. CDR3 DNA: TGTGCCAGCAGCGAAGGGGGGGACGTAACCTACGAGCAGTACTTC. Translated: CASSEGGDVTYEQYF.

On this clone: Within the sample, other DNA sequences also encode this same CDR3. The chain joins TRBV28 to TRBJ1-4; D is possibly TRBD1 (5 bases). Germline CDR1 is MDHEN and CDR2 is SYDVKM. The CDR3 sequence is 15 residues long. Trimming shortened V by 3 bases and J by 8 bases, and 16 bases separated the two germline ends. The CDR3 protein is CASSLAGTGGEKLFF. CDR3 sequence (DNA): TGTGCCAGCAGTTTGGCAGGGACCGGAGGGGAAAAACTGTTTTTT.

This chain connects TRBV7-2 to TRBJ2-7; D perhaps matches TRBD1 (6 bases). V was clipped by 0 bases and J by 0 bases, with 27 bases between them. This CDR3 spans 21 amino acids. Germline V gene data show CDR1 as SGHTA and CDR2 as FQGNSA. In nucleotides, the CDR3 is TGTGCCAGCAGCTTAGCTTGGGGGCTATGGGGTACGGCGTTGAGCTCCTACGAGCAGTACTTC. Translation gives CASSLAWGLWGTALSSYEQYF.

V is TRBV18 and J is TRBJ1-5; 9 positions agree with TRBD1. Trimming took 5 bases from V and 7 from J; bases not matched to a gene: 6. Germline CDR1 reads KGHSH; CDR2 reads LQKENI. The CDR3 covers 14 residues. The CDR3 sequence: CASSVQGTGQPQHF. The CDR3 DNA is TGTGCCAGCTCAGTACAGGGGACAGGGCAGCCCCAGCATTTT.

The gene calls are TRBV11-2 and TRBJ1-1; D remains unclear. The CDR3 length is 13 residues. CDR1 and CDR2 from the germline V gene are SGHAT and FQNNGV. Trimming pared 3 bases from V and 4 bases from J, leaving 9 bases between. The CDR3 DNA reads TGTGCCAGCAGCTTCGGAGTTCTCACTGAAGCTTTCTTT. It encodes CASSFGVLTEAFF.

The J gene is TRBJ2-7, the V gene TRBV13; the match to TRBD2 covers 7 bases. The CDR3 runs 14 residues. V trimming: 3 bases; J trimming: 4 bases; junction bases outside the gene matches: 6. CDR1 PRHDT and CDR2 FYEKMQ come from the germline V gene (reference sequence). The CDR3 here is CASSLYRREYEQYF. The DNA of the CDR3 is TGTGCCAGCAGCTTGTACCGGCGGGAGTACGAGCAGTACTTC.

A single count supports this clone. The chain joins TRBV5-1 to TRBJ2-5; TRBD2 aligns across 15 bases. The germline gives CDR1 SGHRS, CDR2 YFSETQ. CDR3 length: 17 residues. Losses at the gene ends were 2 bases for V and 5 bases for J; bases not matched to a gene: 7. CDR3 protein: CASSFGLAGGVMETQYF. CDR3 in DNA: TGCGCCAGCAGCTTTGGACTAGCGGGAGGGGTTATGGAGACCCAGTACTTC.

The chain uses TRBV4-2 and TRBJ2-2; D is unclear. Germline assignment: CDR1 LGHNA and CDR2 YNFKEQ. Trimming stripped 0 bases from V and 7 bases from J, with 9 bases between. CDR3 length: 14 amino acids. The CDR3 here is CASSQDLVIGELFF. The DNA for the CDR3 is TGTGCCAGCAGCCAAGATTTAGTTATCGGGGAGCTGTTTTTT.

V usage is TRBV7-3 and J usage is TRBJ1-1, with D tentatively TRBD1 (6 bases). Trimming took off 2 bases at V and 0 bases at J, with 13 bases between the two ends. Per the germline V gene, CDR1 is SGHTA and CDR2 is FQGTGA. The CDR3 covers 16 residues. The CDR3, as DNA: TGTGCCAGCAGCTTAGGGATCAGGGGTATGAACACTGAAGCTTTCTTT. Translating it yields CASSLGIRGMNTEAFF.